The T cell receptor (beta chain) under discussion was sequenced for a study of blood T cells in healthy people across ages. Alongside a J-beta primer mix, a sample-barcoded 5' primer served in a second PCR lasting about 7 to 11 cycles. MiXCR, run by TCRdb on the 5' RACE reads, gives a single entry per CDR3 protein. The sample has 700,000 or so distinct CDR3 sequences, roughly 20% seen once. CDR1 is MNHEY, CDR2 SVGAGI, per germline. The V gene end was trimmed by 5 bases and the J gene end by 6 bases; junction bases not matched to a gene: 9. The CDR3 runs to 15 residues. This clonotype was counted ten times or more.

The gene calls are TRBV6-5 and TRBJ2-1; 8 nucleotides line up with TRBD2. Material: blood. This TCR came from a man aged 70-80 years in good health. CDR3 amino acids: CASSDQGLVFNEQFF. The CDR3 nucleotides are TGTGCCAGCAGTGACCAGGGACTAGTGTTCAATGAGCAGTTCTTC.